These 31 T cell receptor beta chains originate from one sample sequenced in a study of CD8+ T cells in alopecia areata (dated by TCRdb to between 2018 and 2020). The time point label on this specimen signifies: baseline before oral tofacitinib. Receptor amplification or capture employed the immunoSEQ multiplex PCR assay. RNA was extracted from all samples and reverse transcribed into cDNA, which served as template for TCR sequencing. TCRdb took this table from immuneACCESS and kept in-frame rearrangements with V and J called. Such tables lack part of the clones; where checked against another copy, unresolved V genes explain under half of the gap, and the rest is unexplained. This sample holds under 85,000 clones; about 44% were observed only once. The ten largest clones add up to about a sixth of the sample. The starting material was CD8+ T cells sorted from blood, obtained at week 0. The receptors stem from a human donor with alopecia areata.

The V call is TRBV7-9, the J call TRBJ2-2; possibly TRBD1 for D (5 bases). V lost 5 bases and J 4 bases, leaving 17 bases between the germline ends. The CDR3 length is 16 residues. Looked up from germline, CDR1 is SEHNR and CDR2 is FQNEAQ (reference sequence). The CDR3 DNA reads TGTGCCAGCAGCCTCAGACGCGAAAGGGGCACCGGGGAGCTGTTTTTT. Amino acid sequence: CASSLRRERGTGELFF.

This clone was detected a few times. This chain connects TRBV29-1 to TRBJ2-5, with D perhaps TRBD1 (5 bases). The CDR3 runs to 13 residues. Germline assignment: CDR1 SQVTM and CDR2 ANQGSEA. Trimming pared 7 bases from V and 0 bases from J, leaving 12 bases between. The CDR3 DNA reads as TGCAGCGCCCAGACAGTGTACCAAGAGACCCAGTACTTC. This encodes CSAQTVYQETQYF.

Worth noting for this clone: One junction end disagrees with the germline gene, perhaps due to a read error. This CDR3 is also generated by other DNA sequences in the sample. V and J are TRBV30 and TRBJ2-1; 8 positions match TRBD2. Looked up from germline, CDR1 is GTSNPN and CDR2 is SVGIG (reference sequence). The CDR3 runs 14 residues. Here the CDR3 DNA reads TGCGCCTGGAGTGGAGCGGGAGCTCACAATGAGCAGTTCTTC. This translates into CAWSGAGAHNEQFF. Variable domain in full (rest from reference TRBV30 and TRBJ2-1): SQTIHQWPATLVQPVGSPLSLECTVEGTSNPNLYWYRQAAGRGLQLLFYSVGIGQISSEVPQNLSASRPQDRQFILSSKKLLLSDSGFYLCAWSGAGAHNEQFFGPGTRLTVL.

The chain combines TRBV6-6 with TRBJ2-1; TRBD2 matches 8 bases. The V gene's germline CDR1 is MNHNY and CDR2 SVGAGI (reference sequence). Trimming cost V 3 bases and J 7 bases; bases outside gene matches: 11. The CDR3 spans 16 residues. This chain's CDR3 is CASSYSLAGPTNEQFF. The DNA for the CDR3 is TGTGCCAGCAGTTATTCCTTAGCGGGACCAACGAATGAGCAGTTCTTC.

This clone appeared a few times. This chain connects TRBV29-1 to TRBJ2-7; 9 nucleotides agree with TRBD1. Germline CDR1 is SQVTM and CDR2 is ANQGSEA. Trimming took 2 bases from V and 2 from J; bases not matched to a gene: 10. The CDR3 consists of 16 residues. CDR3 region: CSVELHKGTGTYEQYF. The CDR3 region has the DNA TGCAGCGTTGAACTGCACAAGGGGACAGGGACCTACGAGCAGTACTTC.

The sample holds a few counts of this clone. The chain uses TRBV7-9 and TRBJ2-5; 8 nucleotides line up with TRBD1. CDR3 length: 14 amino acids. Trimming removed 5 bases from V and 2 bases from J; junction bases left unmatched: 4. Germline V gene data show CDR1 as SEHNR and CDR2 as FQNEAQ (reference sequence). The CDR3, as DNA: TGTGCCAGCAGCCTCCGACAGGGGCAAGAGACCCAGTACTTC. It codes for CASSLRQGQETQYF. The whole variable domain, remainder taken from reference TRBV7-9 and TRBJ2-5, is DTGVSQNPRHKITKRGQNVTFRCDPISEHNRLYWYRQTLGQGPEFLTYFQNEAQLEKSRLLSDRFSAERPKGSFSTLEIQRTEQGDSAMYLCASSLRQGQETQYFGPGTRLLVL.

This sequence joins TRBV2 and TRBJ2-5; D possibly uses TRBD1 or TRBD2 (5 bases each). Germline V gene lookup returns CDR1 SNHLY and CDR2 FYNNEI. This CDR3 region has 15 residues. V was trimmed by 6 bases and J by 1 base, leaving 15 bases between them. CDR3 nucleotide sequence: TGTGCCAGCAGCACCCCGGGACGTCGCCAAGAGACCCAGTACTTC. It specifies CASSTPGRRQETQYF.

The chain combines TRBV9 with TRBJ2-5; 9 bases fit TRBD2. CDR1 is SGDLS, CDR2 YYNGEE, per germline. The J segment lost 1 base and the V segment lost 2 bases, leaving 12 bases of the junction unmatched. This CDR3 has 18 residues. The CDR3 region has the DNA TGTGCCAGCAGCGTCCGACCGGGGGCTAGCGGGACCCAAGAGACCCAGTACTTC. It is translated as CASSVRPGASGTQETQYF.

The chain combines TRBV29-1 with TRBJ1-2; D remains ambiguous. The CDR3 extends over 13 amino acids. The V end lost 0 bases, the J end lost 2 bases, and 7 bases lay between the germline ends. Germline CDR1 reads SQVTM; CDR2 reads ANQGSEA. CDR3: CSVEEEQNYGYTF. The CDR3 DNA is TGCAGCGTTGAAGAGGAACAGAACTATGGCTACACCTTC.

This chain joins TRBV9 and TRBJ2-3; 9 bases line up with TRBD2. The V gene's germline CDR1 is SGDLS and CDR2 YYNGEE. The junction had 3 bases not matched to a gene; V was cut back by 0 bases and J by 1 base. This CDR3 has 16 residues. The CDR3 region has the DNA TGTGCCAGCAGCGTAGGTGCGGGAGGGGGCACAGATACGCAGTATTTT. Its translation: CASSVGAGGGTDTQYF.

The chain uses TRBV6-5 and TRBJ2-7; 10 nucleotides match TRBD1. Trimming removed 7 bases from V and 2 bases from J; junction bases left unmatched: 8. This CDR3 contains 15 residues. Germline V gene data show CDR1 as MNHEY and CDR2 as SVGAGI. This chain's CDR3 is CASTLGQGFPYEQYF. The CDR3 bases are TGTGCCAGCACCCTGGGACAGGGGTTCCCCTACGAGCAGTACTTC.

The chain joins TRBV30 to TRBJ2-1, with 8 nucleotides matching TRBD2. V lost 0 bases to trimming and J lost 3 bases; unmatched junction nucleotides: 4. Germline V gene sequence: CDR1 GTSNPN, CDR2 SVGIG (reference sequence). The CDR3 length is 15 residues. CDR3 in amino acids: CAWSVLSGSYNEQFF. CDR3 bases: TGTGCCTGGAGTGTACTGAGCGGGAGCTACAATGAGCAGTTCTTC.

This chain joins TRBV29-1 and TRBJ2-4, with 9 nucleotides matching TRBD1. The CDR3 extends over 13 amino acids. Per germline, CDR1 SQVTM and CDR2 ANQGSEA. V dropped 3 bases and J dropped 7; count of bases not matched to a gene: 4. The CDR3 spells CSVEPGTGNIQYF. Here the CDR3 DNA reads TGCAGCGTTGAGCCCGGGACAGGGAACATTCAGTACTTC.

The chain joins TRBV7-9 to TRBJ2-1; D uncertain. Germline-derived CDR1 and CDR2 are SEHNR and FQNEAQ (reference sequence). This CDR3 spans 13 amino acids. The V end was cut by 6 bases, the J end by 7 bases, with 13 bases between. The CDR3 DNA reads TGTGCCAGCAGGATTGGACCGTCGAATGAGCAGTTCTTC. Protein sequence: CASRIGPSNEQFF.

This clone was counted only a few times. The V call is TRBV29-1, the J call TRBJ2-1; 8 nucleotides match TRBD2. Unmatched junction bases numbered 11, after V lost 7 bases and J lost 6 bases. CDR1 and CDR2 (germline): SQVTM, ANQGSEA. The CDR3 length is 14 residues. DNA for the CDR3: TGCAGCGCCCCGGGGCGGGAGGTATTCAATGAGCAGTTCTTC. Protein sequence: CSAPGREVFNEQFF.

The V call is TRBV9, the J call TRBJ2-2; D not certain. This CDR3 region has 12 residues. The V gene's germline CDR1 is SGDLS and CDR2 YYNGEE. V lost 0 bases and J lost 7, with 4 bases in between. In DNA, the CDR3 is TGTGCCAGCAGCGTAGGGGACGGGGAGCTGTTTTTT. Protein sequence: CASSVGDGELFF. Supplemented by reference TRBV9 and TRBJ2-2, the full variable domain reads DSGVTQTPKHLITATGQRVTLRCSPRSGDLSVYWYQQSLDQGLQFLIQYYNGEERAKGNILERFSAQQFPDLHSELNLSSLELGDSALYFCASSVGDGELFFGEGSRLTVL.

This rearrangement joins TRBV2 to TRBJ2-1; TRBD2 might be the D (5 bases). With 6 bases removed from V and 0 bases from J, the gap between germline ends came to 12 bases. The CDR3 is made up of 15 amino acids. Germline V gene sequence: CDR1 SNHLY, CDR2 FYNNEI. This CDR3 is CASSMSGSSYNEQFF. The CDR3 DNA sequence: TGTGCCAGCAGCATGAGTGGGAGCTCCTACAATGAGCAGTTCTTC.

In nucleotides, the CDR3 is TGTGCCAGCAGCGTGAGAACTAGCGGAGTGAACACCGGGGAGCTGTTTTTT. Protein: CASSVRTSGVNTGELFF. This rearrangement joins TRBV9 to TRBJ2-2; 8 bases line up with TRBD2. This CDR3 is 17 amino acids long. V was clipped by 2 bases and J by 1 base; unmatched bases: 7. Germline V lookup: CDR1 SGDLS, CDR2 YYNGEE.

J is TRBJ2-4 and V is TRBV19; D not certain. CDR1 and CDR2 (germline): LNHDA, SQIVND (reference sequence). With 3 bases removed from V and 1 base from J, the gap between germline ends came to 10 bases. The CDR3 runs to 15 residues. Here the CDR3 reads CASSMGRVAKNIQYF. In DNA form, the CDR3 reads TGTGCCAGTAGTATGGGTAGGGTGGCCAAAAACATTCAGTACTTC.

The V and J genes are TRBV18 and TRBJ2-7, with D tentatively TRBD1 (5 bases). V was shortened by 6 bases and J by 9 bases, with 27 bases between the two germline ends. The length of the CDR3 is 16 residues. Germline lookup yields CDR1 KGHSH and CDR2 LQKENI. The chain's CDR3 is CASSPSTERPRPVQYF. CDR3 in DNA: TGTGCCAGCTCCCCTTCGACAGAGCGTCCCCGTCCTGTGCAGTACTTC.

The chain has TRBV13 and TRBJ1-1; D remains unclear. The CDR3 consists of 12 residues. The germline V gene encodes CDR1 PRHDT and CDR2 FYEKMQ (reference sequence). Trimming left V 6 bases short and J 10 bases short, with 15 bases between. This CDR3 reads CASRGPREGAFF. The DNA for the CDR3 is TGTGCCAGCAGGGGCCCAAGGGAGGGAGCTTTCTTT.

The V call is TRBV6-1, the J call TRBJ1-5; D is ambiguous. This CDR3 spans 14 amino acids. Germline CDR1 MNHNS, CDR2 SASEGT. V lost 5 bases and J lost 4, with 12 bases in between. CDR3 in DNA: TGTGCCAGCAGTTCCCTCACCTTAAATCAGCCCCAGCATTTT. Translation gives CASSSLTLNQPQHF.

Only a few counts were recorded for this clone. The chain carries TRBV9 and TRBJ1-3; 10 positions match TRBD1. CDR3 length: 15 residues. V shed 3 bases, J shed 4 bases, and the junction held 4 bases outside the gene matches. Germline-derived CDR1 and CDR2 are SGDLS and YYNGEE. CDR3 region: CASSAGQGIGNTIYF. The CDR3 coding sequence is TGTGCCAGCAGCGCGGGACAGGGGATCGGAAACACCATATATTTT.

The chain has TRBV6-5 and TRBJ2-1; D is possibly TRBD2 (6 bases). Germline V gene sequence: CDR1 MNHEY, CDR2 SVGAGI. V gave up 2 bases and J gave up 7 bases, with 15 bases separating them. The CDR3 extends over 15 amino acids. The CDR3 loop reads CASSYQIEGRNEQFF. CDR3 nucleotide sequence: TGTGCCAGCAGTTACCAGATTGAAGGGAGGAATGAGCAGTTCTTC.

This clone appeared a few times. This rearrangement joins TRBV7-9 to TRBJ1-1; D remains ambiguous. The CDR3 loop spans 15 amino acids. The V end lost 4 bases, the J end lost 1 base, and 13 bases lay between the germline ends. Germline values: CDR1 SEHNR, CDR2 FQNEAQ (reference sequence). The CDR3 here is CASSSRPDGNTEAFF. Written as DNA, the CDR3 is TGTGCCAGCAGCTCCCGGCCGGACGGGAACACTGAAGCTTTCTTT.

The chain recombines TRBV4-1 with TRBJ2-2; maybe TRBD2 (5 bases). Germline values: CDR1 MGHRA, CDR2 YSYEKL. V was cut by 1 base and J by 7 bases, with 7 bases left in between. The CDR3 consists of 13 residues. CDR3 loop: CASSQGRGGELFF. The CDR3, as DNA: TGCGCCAGCAGCCAAGGACGGGGCGGGGAGCTGTTTTTT.

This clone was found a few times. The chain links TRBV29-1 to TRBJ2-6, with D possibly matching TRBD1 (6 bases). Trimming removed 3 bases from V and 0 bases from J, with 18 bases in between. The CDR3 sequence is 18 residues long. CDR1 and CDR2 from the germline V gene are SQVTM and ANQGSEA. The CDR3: CSVEDRDKHFSGANVLTF. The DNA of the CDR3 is TGCAGCGTTGAGGACCGGGACAAGCACTTCTCTGGGGCCAACGTCCTGACTTTC.

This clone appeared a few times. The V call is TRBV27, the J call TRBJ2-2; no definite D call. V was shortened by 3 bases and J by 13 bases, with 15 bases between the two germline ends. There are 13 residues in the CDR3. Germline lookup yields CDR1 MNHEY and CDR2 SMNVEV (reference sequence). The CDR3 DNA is TGTGCCAGCAGTTTCGCAGGTCAAAGGGCGCTGTTTTTT. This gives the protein CASSFAGQRALFF.

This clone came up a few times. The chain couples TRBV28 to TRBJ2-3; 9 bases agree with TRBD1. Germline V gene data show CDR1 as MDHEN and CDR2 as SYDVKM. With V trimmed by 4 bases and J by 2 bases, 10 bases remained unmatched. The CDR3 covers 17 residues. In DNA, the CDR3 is TGTGCCAGCAGTTCGATCCTGCGGACAGGGGACACAGATACGCAGTATTTT. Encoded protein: CASSSILRTGDTDTQYF.

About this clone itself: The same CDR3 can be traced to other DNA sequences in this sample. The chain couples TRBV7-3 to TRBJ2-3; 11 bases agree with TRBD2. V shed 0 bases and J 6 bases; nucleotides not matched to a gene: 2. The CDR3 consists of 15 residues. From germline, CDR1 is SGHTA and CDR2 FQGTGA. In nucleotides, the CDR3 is TGTGCCAGCAGCTTAACTAGCGGGAGGGCCGATACGCAGTATTTT. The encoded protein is CASSLTSGRADTQYF.

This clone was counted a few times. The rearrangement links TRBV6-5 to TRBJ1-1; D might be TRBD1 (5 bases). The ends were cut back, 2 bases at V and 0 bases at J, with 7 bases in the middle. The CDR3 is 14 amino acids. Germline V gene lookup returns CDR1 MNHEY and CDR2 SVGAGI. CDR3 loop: CASSYVRVNTEAFF. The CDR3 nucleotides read TGTGCCAGCAGTTACGTCAGGGTGAACACTGAAGCTTTCTTT.